This TCR beta chain is from a study of blood T cell repertoires in COVID-19. The overall study: Sample material is recorded as cDNA or gDNA derived from T cells, B-cell-depleted T cells, or PBMCs.

The V gene end was trimmed by 7 bases and the J gene end by 5 bases; junction bases not matched to a gene: 10. The V gene's germline CDR1 is SGHRS and CDR2 YFSETQ. This CDR3 is built from 14 residues. Assay: immunoSEQ multiplex PCR; the TCRdb copy retains only in-frame clones and omits some. Of roughly 91,000 clones in the sample, roughly 89% were seen once. This clonotype originated in a man between 65 and 85 years old with active or convalescent COVID-19. The chain recombines TRBV5-1 with TRBJ1-2; the match to TRBD1 covers 8 bases. The sequencing input was peripheral blood. DNA of the CDR3: TGCGCCAGCGGAACCGGGACAGGCGGGTATGGCTACACCTTC. As protein: CASGTGTGGYGYTF.